Sequencing of this T cell receptor (beta chain) was carried out in a study of shared clonotypes between healthy human individuals. Generated by immunoSEQ multiplex PCR, the TCRdb table keeps only in-frame clones and is missing some. The sample includes approximately 500,000 clones, about 84% of them seen just once. The germline CDR1 and CDR2 sequences are LNHDA and SQIVND (reference sequence). The CDR3 is 13 amino acids. Deletions cut 5 bases from V and 2 bases from J, with 10 bases between. This clone was observed once. The same CDR3 arises from other DNA sequences in this sample as well. Sequenced material: PBMCs. The chain couples TRBV19 to TRBJ2-7; D possibly corresponds to TRBD1 (5 bases). The receptor was isolated from a woman between 40 and 50 years old in good health. Some clones in this sample may be carry-over from other donors' samples. The DNA of the CDR3 is TGTGCCAGTAGTCGAGACAGAACCTACGAGCAGTACTTC. Residues: CASSRDRTYEQYF.